This TCR beta chain was observed in a study of shared clonotypes between healthy human individuals (dated by TCRdb to about 2020). About the study as a whole: The cohort included a few men and a couple of women between 18 and 49 years of age. For each donor, CD4 naive and CD4 memory were each given three plates, CD8 naive was given two plates, and CD8 memory was given one plate. To estimate repertoire size and how much clonotype sharing occurs between individuals, the study deeply sequenced the blood TCR repertoires of 5 or 6 healthy adults. Different laboratories and diverse techniques were used to prepare libraries and sequence TCR repertoires, to increase sequencing depth and limit assay-specific biases. Each donor's leukapheresis produced roughly between roughly 0.9 and 8.9 billion PBMCs. The paper as a whole reports these results and caveats: Estimated clonotype richness was generally larger for naive than for memory subsets. Pairwise subsampling indicated that sequencing depth was expected to affect the degree of clonotype sharing among donors. Incomplete sequencing was indicated by rarefaction of sorted-subset datasets, despite the large sequencing depth. Because the study included a small number of donors, the genetic and exposure-history diversity represented was limited. Compared with non-shared clonotypes, the clonotypes found in all four sorted-subset donors had higher generation probabilities. Sampling was limited to blood, and TCR repertoires in tissue likely differ from TCR repertoires in blood. When several donors were compared, the shared fraction of clonotypes was about 5.4% for naive CD4, 3.5% to 4% for naive CD8, 2% to 2.5% for memory CD4, and 0.4% for memory CD8.

Using the deep immunoSEQ assay, multiplex PCR amplified TCR CDR3 regions from genomic DNA. Genomic DNA extracted from each cell subset was distributed evenly over all wells of several immunoSEQ 96-well plates, and each plate served as one replicate. Each replicate PCR for sorted subsets received about 0.2 ug genomic DNA, equal to around 32,000 T cell genomes. Purified libraries were quantified with a Qubit 3.0 fluorometer, sized on a Bioanalyzer 2100, and re-quantified with the KAPA Library Quantification kit. Each immunoSEQ 96-well plate was sequenced on its own single-read 150-cycle Illumina NextSeq 550 flow cell. Under the source paper's analysis protocol: Because the immunoSEQ output held only junctional sequences and lacked quality scores, the filtering could not match the filtering applied to full-length reads. Sequences were annotated with PyIR, a Python wrapper for IgBLAST v1.9, and V/J genes and CDR3 were assigned using IMGT germline references. Any read was removed if the V/J assignment was weak (E-value above 1e-6), the CDR3 was missing, or the read contained stop codons, out-of-frame junctions, or ambiguous translated residues. V3J clonotypes were defined by identical inferred V gene, J gene, and CDR3 amino acid sequence. Percentage overlap between repertoires was calculated by dividing the number of shared unique clonotypes by the size of the smaller repertoire. Three approaches were used to assess repertoire richness: RTK rarefaction, the Chao1 estimator, and Recon v2.1 estimates of unobserved clonotypes. OLGA was used to compute generation probabilities for all TCRbeta clonotypes that the gDNA method yielded from several donors. The table was pulled from immuneACCESS by TCRdb, which kept in-frame rearrangements only. Such tables lose some clones; where checked, under half of the loss comes from unresolved V genes, and the rest has no known cause. V and J calls plus clone size are reproduced from that table; the DNA served to infer D and trimming. The table for this sample lists about a million clones; 65% to 75% of them were counted only once. Clones ranked in the top ten supply approximately 1.5% of the sample.

Healthy HIV-negative adults with no recently reported acute infections or vaccinations were included as donors. All donors were Caucasian adults living in Nashville, Tennessee, USA. CD4+ T cells were enriched through magnetic negative selection, after which naive cells were positively selected on CD45RA and the remaining negative fraction served as the memory subset. Blood was collected by leukapheresis, and PBMCs were isolated by Ficoll-Histopaque density gradient centrifugation and then cryopreserved in liquid nitrogen vapor phase. Analytical flow cytometry was used to check the purity and quantity of every magnetically sorted T cell population. Genomic DNA was isolated from every sorted fraction and measured by UV absorbance on a Nanodrop 2000c. Of note for this clone: Its antigen remains unidentified. Per-base quality was not reported, and no clone a single base away is much larger than it.

Reading from cysteine to phenylalanine, the CDR3 counts 15 amino acids. Of the read, only the CDR3 DNA is kept; its 45 bases are in frame from base 1. Germline trimming: 4 bases from V, 3 bases from J; junction bases outside gene matches: 8. As encoded in the germline V gene, CDR1 is SGHTA while CDR2 is FQGNSA. The sample consisted of memory CD4+ T cells sorted from blood. What the cell subset or site label conveys for this sample: CD45RA-negative fraction. The chain uses TRBV7-2 and TRBJ1-1; 7 bases in the middle match TRBD1. This sequence was found in a man younger than 30 in good health. The DNA sequence reads TGTGCCAGCAGCTCAGACAGGGCCTTCGACACTGAAGCTTTCTTT. Translated, this gives CASSSDRAFDTEAFF.